These 20 T cell receptor beta chains were all obtained from the same sample, sequenced in a study of T cells after yellow fever vaccination. TCRdb redid the calling of the 5' RACE reads with MiXCR, one entry per CDR3 protein. The sample records over 130,000 distinct CDR3 sequences, less than 9.5% being singletons. The sequenced sample was CD4+ T cells sorted from PBMCs, obtained 5 days after the yellow fever booster vaccination. The source is a man in his thirties or forties who received the YFV17D yellow fever vaccine.

This clonotype was seen many times. The chain employs TRBV5-6 and TRBJ2-2; D is undetermined. Deletions cut 0 bases from V and 7 bases from J, with 1 base between. The CDR3 consists of 11 residues. Germline V gene sequence: CDR1 SGHDT, CDR2 YYEEEE. DNA for the CDR3: TGTGCCAGCAGCTTGGACGGGGAGCTGTTTTTT. Its protein product is CASSLDGELFF.

This clonotype was recorded at least ten times. The chain is built from TRBV28 and TRBJ2-1, with D perhaps matching TRBD2 (6 bases). This CDR3 region has 14 residues. Germline lookup yields CDR1 MDHEN and CDR2 SYDVKM. Trimming took 7 bases from V and 6 from J, leaving 16 bases between them. For the CDR3, the DNA is TGTGCCAGCATTCCTGGCGGGACCACCAATGAGCAGTTCTTC. Translating gives CASIPGGTTNEQFF.

The chain recombines TRBV12-3 or TRBV12-4 with TRBJ2-7; D is perhaps TRBD1 (6 bases). The germline V and J ends were trimmed by 0 bases and 2 bases, with 17 bases remaining between them. The CDR3 runs to 17 residues. The chain's CDR3 is CASSLATAGQTAYEQYF. The CDR3 DNA is TGTGCCAGCAGTTTAGCGACCGCAGGACAGACAGCCTACGAGCAGTACTTC.

This clonotype was seen a few times. The genes are TRBV24-1 and TRBJ2-1; TRBD2 is a possible D gene (6 bases). This CDR3 is 16 amino acids long. V lost 4 bases and J 3 bases, leaving 15 bases between the germline ends. Germline V CDR1 and CDR2: KGHDR, SFDVKD. CDR3 protein: CATSDRFGGIYNEQFF. In DNA, the CDR3 is TGTGCCACCAGTGACCGCTTCGGCGGGATCTACAATGAGCAGTTCTTC.

A few counts support this clonotype. The V call is TRBV10-3, the J call TRBJ1-2, with TRBD1 as a possible D gene (6 bases). Germline CDR1 is ENHRY and CDR2 is SYGVKD. This CDR3 is built from 13 residues. The V and J ends lost 4 bases and 4 bases respectively, with 10 bases between them. CDR3 region: CAISGGQAYGYTF. The CDR3 coding sequence is TGTGCCATCAGTGGGGGACAAGCCTATGGCTACACCTTC.

This clonotype has at least ten counts. A read error may account for a junction end that differs from germline. V gene TRBV10-2 combines with J gene TRBJ2-5, with unresolved D. CDR1 and CDR2 from the germline V gene are WSHSY and SAAADI. CDR3 length equals 12 residues. The CDR3 region has the DNA TGCGCCAGCAATGAGGACGACCGCCCCCAGTACTTC. Translation gives CASNEDDRPQYF.

This clonotype was observed many times. This chain uses TRBV29-1 with TRBJ2-4; D remains unclear. V lost 5 bases and J lost 1, with 9 bases in between. Germline V gives CDR1 SQVTM, CDR2 ANQGSEA. The CDR3 loop spans 13 amino acids. Here the CDR3 reads CSVYEGAKNIQYF. CDR3 DNA sequence: TGCAGCGTTTACGAAGGGGCCAAAAACATTCAGTACTTC.

This clonotype appeared many times. The rearrangement uses TRBV5-4 and TRBJ2-7; D may match TRBD1 or TRBD2 (5 bases each). V lost 4 bases to trimming and J lost 0 bases, with 11 bases between them. The germline gives CDR1 SGHNT, CDR2 YYREEE (reference sequence). The length of the CDR3 is 14 residues. CDR3 nucleotide sequence: TGTGCCAGCAGCGGGACCGGGATCTCCTACGAGCAGTACTTC. This gives the protein CASSGTGISYEQYF.

This clonotype came up many times. The chain links TRBV5-1 to TRBJ2-1; 10 bases agree with TRBD2. This CDR3 has 18 residues. CDR1 and CDR2 from the germline V gene are SGHRS and YFSETQ. The V and J ends lost 1 base and 8 bases, in that order; junction bases with no gene match: 15. The CDR3 region is CASSLTLLAGVLYDEQFF. The CDR3 nucleotides are TGCGCCAGCAGCTTGACCCTCCTAGCGGGAGTTCTGTACGATGAGCAGTTCTTC.

This clonotype has ten or more counts. The chain combines TRBV6-4 with TRBJ2-2; 7 bases are shared with TRBD1. Germline V lookup: CDR1 MRHNA, CDR2 SNTAGT. V shed 6 bases, J shed 7 bases, and the junction held 8 bases outside the gene matches. CDR3 length: 14 residues. CDR3 loop: CASSLTGKVGELFF. The DNA of the CDR3 is TGTGCCAGCAGCCTGACAGGGAAAGTCGGGGAGCTGTTTTTT.

This clonotype was seen many times. The J gene is TRBJ2-1, the V gene TRBV5-1, with D possibly being TRBD1 (5 bases). Germline V gives CDR1 SGHRS, CDR2 YFSETQ. CDR3 size: 15 residues. Trimming removed 2 bases from V and 7 bases from J, with 16 bases in between. In DNA, the CDR3 is TGCGCCAGCAGCTTCGACAGACCCGATTCTAATGAGCAGTTCTTC. This sequence encodes CASSFDRPDSNEQFF. Looking up the rest from reference TRBV5-1 and TRBJ2-1 gives the full variable domain: KAGVTQTPRYLIKTRGQQVTLSCSPISGHRSVSWYQQTPGQGLQFLFEYFSETQRNKGNFPGRFSGRQFSNSRSEMNVSTLELGDSALYLCASSFDRPDSNEQFFGPGTRLTVL.

This clonotype was recorded many times. The chain couples TRBV7-2 to TRBJ2-3; D remains unclear. The length of the CDR3 is 12 residues. V gave up 5 bases and J gave up 6 bases, with 9 bases separating them. Germline V gives CDR1 SGHTA, CDR2 FQGNSA. The CDR3 nucleotides are TGTGCCAGCAGCAGAAGACCGGATACGCAGTATTTT. Protein: CASSRRPDTQYF.

This clonotype appeared many times. V gene TRBV7-9 combines with J gene TRBJ1-1; 9 bases align to TRBD1. Germline loops: CDR1 SEHNR, CDR2 FQNEAQ (reference sequence). The CDR3 has 15 amino acids. The V gene end was trimmed by 5 bases and the J gene end by 1 base; junction bases not matched to a gene: 5. The CDR3 loop is CASSRDRVRNTEAFF. DNA for the CDR3: TGTGCCAGCAGCCGGGACAGGGTAAGGAACACTGAAGCTTTCTTT.

As to this clonotype: Since a much larger clone is just one base distant, this may be a read error. The chain recombines TRBV2 with TRBJ2-7, with D possibly TRBD1 on 6 matching bases. The CDR3 contains 14 residues. The germline gives CDR1 SNHLY, CDR2 FYNNEI. Trimming took off 6 bases at V and 4 bases at J, with 16 bases between the two ends. CDR3 in amino acids: CASRAGTLEYEQYF. DNA for the CDR3: TGTGCCAGCAGAGCCGGGACACTTGAGTACGAGCAGTACTTC. Full variable domain (outside the CDR3, taken from reference TRBV2 and TRBJ2-7): EPEVTQTPSHQVTQMGQEVILRCVPISNHLYFYWYRQILGQKVEFLVSFYNNEISEKSEIFDDQFSVERPDGSNFTLKIRSTKLEDSAMYFCASRAGTLEYEQYFGPGTRLTVT.

This clonotype was seen ten or more times. The gene calls are TRBV6-2 or TRBV6-3 and TRBJ2-7, with 7 bases fitting TRBD2. The trim removed 8 bases at V and 2 bases at J, leaving 9 bases unmatched. The CDR3 has 14 amino acids. Germline assignment: CDR1 MNHEY and CDR2 SVGEGT. The CDR3 nucleotides are TGTGCCAGCGGATCCTTGAGCGGGACCTACGAGCAGTACTTC. Its translation: CASGSLSGTYEQYF.

This clonotype appeared many times. This chain joins TRBV25-1 and TRBJ2-3, with no clear D. This CDR3 region has 18 residues. The germline V gene has CDR1 MGHDK and CDR2 SYGVNS. Deletions cut 3 bases from V and 2 bases from J, with 21 bases between. The DNA for the CDR3 is TGTGCCAGCAGTGAGTTGGAGTCCCGCCCCAGCGCCACAGATACGCAGTATTTT. Its protein product is CASSELESRPSATDTQYF.

This clonotype was found many times. The chain recombines TRBV6-5 with TRBJ1-2, with D uncertain. Per germline, CDR1 MNHEY and CDR2 SVGAGI. The CDR3 covers 16 residues. V lost 0 bases and J 8 bases, leaving 19 bases between the germline ends. The CDR3 here is CASSYSKSHRPLGYTF. The CDR3 DNA reads TGTGCCAGCAGTTACTCGAAGTCCCACCGGCCTTTAGGCTACACCTTC.

There are many counts of this clonotype. V and J are TRBV28 and TRBJ2-4, with 12 bases matching TRBD2. This CDR3 is 17 amino acids long. With V trimmed by 2 bases and J by 1 base, 3 bases remained unmatched. CDR1 and CDR2 from the germline V gene are MDHEN and SYDVKM. The CDR3 region has the DNA TGTGCCAGCAGTTTACTAGCGGGAGGGGGGGCCAAAAACATTCAGTACTTC. Its protein is CASSLLAGGGAKNIQYF.

This clonotype has a handful of counts. The CDR3 spells CASSPFGEGGYTF. The CDR3 DNA sequence: TGTGCCAGCTCACCATTCGGGGAAGGTGGCTACACCTTC. The V call is TRBV18, the J call TRBJ1-2, with D unclear. Germline CDR1 is KGHSH and CDR2 is LQKENI. Trimming left V 2 bases short and J 7 bases short, with 11 bases between. The CDR3 totals 13 residues.

The chain uses TRBV6-6 and TRBJ2-2; TRBD2 matches 9 bases. Unmatched junction bases numbered 3, after V lost 7 bases and J lost 6 bases. Germline CDR1 is MNHNY and CDR2 is SVGAGI (reference sequence). CDR3 size: 13 residues. CDR3 residues: CASKTSGPGELFF. For the CDR3, the DNA is TGTGCCAGCAAAACTAGCGGGCCCGGGGAGCTGTTTTTT.